The 24 T cell receptor beta chains given below trace back to one sample, sequenced in a study of CD8 T cells in ankylosing spondylitis. TCRdb re-derived calls from the 5' RACE reads in MiXCR, one entry per CDR3 protein. In the table there are 250,000 to 300,000 distinct CDR3 sequences, around 19% of which are singletons. The specimen was blood, either unsorted or a sorted T cell fraction (not recorded which). Receptors were obtained from a male donor with ankylosing spondylitis or in good health (not recorded which).

This clonotype was seen only a few times. CDR3 sequence reads: CASSLSHSSYNEQFF. DNA of the CDR3: TGTGCCAGCAGTTTATCACACAGCTCCTACAATGAGCAGTTCTTC. The chain recombines TRBV12-3 or TRBV12-4 with TRBJ2-1; no reliable D call. V was pared by 2 bases and J by 0 bases, with 8 bases between. The CDR3 contains 15 residues.

The sample holds a few counts of this clonotype. The chain is built from TRBV6-2 or TRBV6-3 and TRBJ1-2, with 9 positions matching TRBD1. The CDR3 is made up of 13 amino acids. With 5 bases clipped from V and 5 bases from J, the junction kept 3 bases outside the gene matches. CDR1 is MNHEY and CDR2 is SVGEGT in the germline V gene. CDR3 amino acids: CASSGDRAYGYTF. The CDR3 DNA reads as TGTGCCAGCAGTGGGGACAGGGCGTATGGCTACACCTTC.

This chain uses TRBV5-1 with TRBJ1-1; D is undetermined. The CDR3 consists of 15 residues. Trimming stripped 1 base from V and 5 bases from J, with 15 bases between. Germline assignment: CDR1 SGHRS and CDR2 YFSETQ. The CDR3 DNA follows: TGCGCCAGCAGCTTGCTAGGCGGGAGGGAGACTGAAGCTTTCTTT. It encodes CASSLLGGRETEAFF.

This clonotype was detected a few times. This chain links TRBV20-1 with TRBJ2-1; 8 bases agree with TRBD2. The CDR3 spans 16 residues. Trimming removed 5 bases from V and 0 bases from J; junction bases left unmatched: 9. The V gene's germline CDR1 is DFQATT and CDR2 SNEGSKA (reference sequence). In DNA, the CDR3 is TGCAGTGCTGTGCCTAGCGGGTCTAGCTCCTACAATGAGCAGTTCTTC. Translated: CSAVPSGSSSYNEQFF.

Concerning this clonotype: At one boundary the junction diverges from the germline segment, which might be a read error. The V call is TRBV11-3, the J call TRBJ1-5; D is uncertain. This CDR3 comprises 13 residues. The germline V gene has CDR1 SGHNT and CDR2 YENEEA. The CDR3 DNA is TGTGTCAGCAGCTTCGAGGGAGGTCAGCCCCAGCATTTT. Translated, it gives CVSSFEGGQPQHF.

This clonotype was seen at least ten times. CDR3 in DNA: TGCGCCAGCAGCCCGGGACACATGAACACTGAAGCTTTCTTT. Translating gives CASSPGHMNTEAFF. The chain combines TRBV5-1 with TRBJ1-1; TRBD1 is a possible D gene (6 bases). Germline-derived CDR1 and CDR2 are SGHRS and YFSETQ. Trimming cost V 4 bases and J 0 bases, with 10 bases left between them. This CDR3 has 14 residues.

This clonotype was seen many times. The V and J genes are TRBV29-1 and TRBJ1-2, with D unclear. The germline CDR1 and CDR2 sequences are SQVTM and ANQGSEA. V lost 0 bases, J lost 3 bases, and 5 bases lay in between. This CDR3 comprises 12 residues. The CDR3 is CSVEDWHYGYTF. CDR3 sequence (DNA): TGCAGCGTTGAAGACTGGCACTATGGCTACACCTTC.

Only a few counts were recorded for this clonotype. The chain uses TRBV9 and TRBJ2-3; 15 bases match TRBD2. CDR1 SGDLS and CDR2 YYNGEE come from the germline V gene. V trimming: 0 bases; J trimming: 4 bases; junction bases outside the gene matches: 3. The CDR3 has 17 residues. The DNA of the CDR3 is TGTGCCAGCAGCGTAGCGGGACTAGCGGGAGGAGCAGATACGCAGTATTTT. Translating it yields CASSVAGLAGGADTQYF.

The sample holds a few counts of this clonotype. This chain uses TRBV28 with TRBJ2-4; possible D gene TRBD1, 5 bases. Germline V CDR1 and CDR2: MDHEN, SYDVKM. The germline V and J ends were trimmed by 1 base and 9 bases, with 13 bases remaining between them. The length of the CDR3 is 14 residues. The CDR3 protein is CASSLFARVAIQYF. The CDR3 region has the DNA TGTGCCAGCAGTTTATTTGCCAGGGTAGCCATTCAGTACTTC.

This chain joins TRBV12-3 or TRBV12-4 and TRBJ1-5; 9 nucleotides align to TRBD1. V lost 4 bases and J lost 9; bases outside the gene matches: 13. This CDR3 has 16 amino acids. Here the CDR3 reads CASSWTGVRNDGPQHF. CDR3 coding DNA: TGTGCCAGCAGTTGGACAGGGGTCCGAAATGATGGGCCCCAGCATTTT.

This clonotype was seen only a few times. This chain joins TRBV11-2 and TRBJ2-5, with 8 bases identical to TRBD1. Germline V gene sequence: CDR1 SGHAT, CDR2 FQNNGV. This CDR3 is built from 18 residues. Trimming cost V 1 base and J 4 bases; bases outside gene matches: 14. The CDR3 region has the DNA TGTGCCAGCAGCTTAGGGGGTGGAGGGACAGGTTGGGCAGAGACCCAGTACTTC. Its translation: CASSLGGGGTGWAETQYF.

This clonotype has at least ten counts. The chain couples TRBV12-3 or TRBV12-4 to TRBJ1-1; a possible D gene is TRBD1 (5 bases). V lost 6 bases and J 3 bases, leaving 14 bases between the germline ends. CDR3 length equals 14 residues. The CDR3 spells CASSSGLGDTEAFF. The CDR3 DNA is TGTGCCAGCAGCTCAGGGTTGGGGGACACTGAAGCTTTCTTT.

J is TRBJ1-6 and V is TRBV18, with 12 nucleotides matching TRBD1. The CDR3 contains 14 residues. Germline-derived CDR1 and CDR2 are KGHSH and LQKENI. V lost 5 bases and J lost 14; bases outside the gene matches: 7. The CDR3 sequence is CASSGGQGASALHF. For the CDR3, the DNA is TGTGCCAGCTCAGGGGGACAGGGGGCTTCGGCCCTCCACTTT.

This clonotype was seen only a few times. The chain joins TRBV14 to TRBJ1-4; D call uncertain. Trimming stripped 1 base from V and 4 bases from J, with 7 bases between. This CDR3 contains 14 residues. Germline loops: CDR1 SGHDN, CDR2 FVKESK. CDR3 sequence reads: CASSQVAYNEKLFF. The CDR3 nucleotides read TGTGCCAGCAGCCAAGTGGCCTATAATGAAAAACTGTTTTTT. The variable domain in full, completed from reference TRBV14 and TRBJ1-4, reads EAGVTQFPSHSVIEKGQTVTLRCDPISGHDNLYWYRRVMGKEIKFLLHFVKESKQDESGMPNNRFLAERTGGTYSTLKVQPAELEDSGVYFCASSQVAYNEKLFFGSGTQLSVL.

This chain uses TRBV28 with TRBJ2-7; 9 bases are shared with TRBD1. Germline V CDR1 and CDR2: MDHEN, SYDVKM. The CDR3 is 15 amino acids. With V trimmed by 6 bases and J by 6 bases, 12 bases remained unmatched. CDR3 sequence: CASSSARTGVGEQYV. DNA for the CDR3: TGTGCCAGCAGCTCTGCCCGGACAGGGGTGGGCGAGCAGTACGTC.

This clonotype was picked up a small number of times. V gene TRBV7-9 combines with J gene TRBJ2-1; D unclear. The CDR3 is 16 amino acids. Between the trimmed V and J ends, which lost 3 bases and 4 bases, there was a span of 16 bases. Germline CDR1 is SEHNR and CDR2 is FQNEAQ (reference sequence). CDR3 protein: CASSFERTVKYNEQFF. For the CDR3, the DNA is TGTGCCAGCAGCTTTGAGAGGACGGTCAAATACAATGAGCAGTTCTTC.

The J gene is TRBJ2-2, the V gene TRBV14; 8 bases agree with TRBD2. The CDR3 has 17 residues. V shed 1 base and J 4 bases; nucleotides not matched to a gene: 8. From germline, CDR1 is SGHDN and CDR2 FVKESK. The CDR3 nucleotides read TGTGCCAGCAGCCAAGGAGCGGGAGTCGGAGGCACCGGGGAGCTGTTTTTT. Residues: CASSQGAGVGGTGELFF.

The J gene is TRBJ2-2, the V gene TRBV7-8; weak D call: TRBD1 (6 bases). Germline V lookup: CDR1 SGHVS, CDR2 FQNEAQ. The CDR3 has 15 amino acids. The V end lost 1 base, the J end lost 4 bases, and 10 bases lay between the germline ends. In DNA, the CDR3 is TGTGCCAGCAGCTTAGTTAGGACAGCCACCGGGGAGCTGTTTTTT. Amino acid sequence: CASSLVRTATGELFF.

This clonotype has a single count. V gene TRBV5-1 combines with J gene TRBJ2-5; 8 bases match TRBD1. This CDR3 is 14 amino acids long. With 5 bases clipped from V and 2 bases from J, the junction kept 5 bases outside the gene matches. Per germline, CDR1 SGHRS and CDR2 YFSETQ. The CDR3 DNA reads TGCGCCAGCAGAACCGGACAGGGTCAAGAGACCCAGTACTTC. As protein: CASRTGQGQETQYF.

The chain links TRBV28 to TRBJ2-1, with TRBD1 identical over 9 bases. CDR3 length equals 16 residues. The ends lost 2 bases at V and 3 bases at J; junction bases unmatched: 5. Per the germline V gene, CDR1 is MDHEN and CDR2 is SYDVKM. As DNA, the CDR3 is TGTGCCAGCAGTTTAGGGACAGGGAAGGACTACAATGAGCAGTTCTTC. It yields the protein CASSLGTGKDYNEQFF.

This clonotype was picked up a small number of times. The chain employs TRBV3-1 and TRBJ2-1; 10 positions agree with TRBD2. J lost 5 bases, V lost 4 bases, and 2 bases had no gene match. CDR3 length: 14 residues. The germline V gene encodes CDR1 LGHDT and CDR2 YNNKEL (reference sequence). Here the CDR3 DNA reads TGTGCCAGCAGCCCCGGACTAGCGGACAATGAGCAGTTCTTC. This translates into CASSPGLADNEQFF.

This clonotype was recorded a few times. The chain has TRBV12-3 or TRBV12-4 and TRBJ2-5, with 7 bases aligning to TRBD2. CDR3 length: 14 residues. Germline trimming cut 4 bases from V and 5 bases from J; bases unmatched to any gene: 7. The CDR3 loop reads CASSSMAGVETQYF. Here the CDR3 DNA reads TGTGCCAGCAGTTCCATGGCGGGAGTTGAGACCCAGTACTTC.

The V and J genes are TRBV5-1 and TRBJ2-3; 10 nucleotides match TRBD1. The germline V gene encodes CDR1 SGHRS and CDR2 YFSETQ. CDR3 length: 16 residues. Trimming at V came to 5 bases and at J to 0 bases, leaving 6 bases not matched to a gene. CDR3 nucleotide sequence: TGCGCCAGCAGGCGGACAGGGGGTATGAGCACAGATACGCAGTATTTT. Translating gives CASRRTGGMSTDTQYF.

CDR3 sequence reads: CATSNRGGQGNEQFF. The DNA for the CDR3 is TGTGCCACCAGCAACAGAGGAGGACAAGGGAATGAGCAGTTCTTC. This chain connects TRBV24-1 to TRBJ2-1; either TRBD1 or TRBD2 may supply D (5 bases each). The germline CDR1 and CDR2 sequences are KGHDR and SFDVKD. There are 15 residues in the CDR3. V lost 7 bases to trimming and J lost 7 bases, with 19 bases between them.